This record looks at one TCR beta chain sequence and its context. What it binds is unknown. Some clones are missing from TCRdb's copy, which holds only in-frame ones; the method was immunoSEQ multiplex PCR. This sample has 100,000 to 150,000 clones, with around 94% found just once. These data belong to a study of cytomegalovirus exposure and HLA in healthy donors. Study-level results: A few chains tied to CMV proved CMV antigen-specific in vitro. According to a later analysis, TCR clusters from the first cohort tended to co-occur in the 120 or so validation repertoires. A list of 150 to 200 TCR beta chains associated with cytomegalovirus was given.

Germline loops: CDR1 SGHAT, CDR2 FQNNGV. The CDR3 totals 16 residues. Trimming removed 5 bases at V and 2 bases at J, with 19 bases between. What was sequenced was PBMCs. The V call is TRBV11-2, the J call TRBJ2-7; D is possibly TRBD1 (6 bases). The clonotype comes from a woman aged 18 to 35 in good health and CMV-seronegative. CDR3 sequence: CASSIQTRPGAYEQYF. DNA of the CDR3: TGTGCCAGCAGCATCCAAACCCGGCCAGGGGCCTACGAGCAGTACTTC.